The rows below give T cell receptor beta chains drawn from one sample of a study of low-dose radiotherapy and immunotherapy resistance in tumors. TCRdb reprocessed the reads via MiXCR and lists one record per CDR3 protein. The table lists tens of thousands of distinct CDR3 sequences, approximately 17% of them singletons. The sequencing here drew on PBMCs, taken before treatment. The receptors come from a male donor with prostate cancer. Each CDR3 is given with its conserved first and last residue. D genes are given only for firm matches.

TRBJ1-2 TRBV27 TRBD1 CASSADRWFGGYTF
TRBJ1-1 TRBV3-1 TRBD1 CASSQATGVTEAFF
TRBJ2-2 TRBV6-2/TRBV6-3 NA CASTQGGELFF
TRBJ2-7 TRBV20-1 TRBD2 CSAGATSDAYEQYF
TRBJ2-7 TRBV3-1 NA CASSPQRTANYEQYF
TRBJ2-1 TRBV6-1 NA CASIRRLVSSYNEQFF
TRBJ2-1 TRBV12-3/TRBV12-4 TRBD2 CASSPALGLGGDEQFF
TRBJ1-4 TRBV6-2/TRBV6-3 NA CASRRDIGEKLFF
TRBJ2-5 TRBV19 TRBD2 CASSRGGHQETQYF
TRBJ2-3 TRBV12-3/TRBV12-4 TRBD1 CASSPAARGLTDTQYF